The next 20 T cell receptor beta chains were all read from a single sample in a study of blood T cell repertoires in COVID-19. TCRdb's table, derived via immunoSEQ multiplex PCR, lists solely in-frame clones and lacks some. The sample carries 250,000 or so clones, roughly four fifths recorded once. The specimen sequenced was peripheral blood. These receptors were taken from a man aged 30 to 45 who had recovered from COVID-19.

The chain couples TRBV27 to TRBJ2-2; 8 bases match TRBD2. V dropped 4 bases and J dropped 6; count of bases not matched to a gene: 7. The CDR3 covers 15 residues. Germline CDR1 and CDR2: MNHEY and SMNVEV (reference sequence). The CDR3 here is CASSWASGWSGELFF. The CDR3 DNA sequence: TGTGCCAGCAGTTGGGCTAGCGGGTGGTCCGGGGAGCTGTTTTTT.

The chain couples TRBV6-5 to TRBJ2-2, with D perhaps matching TRBD2 (6 bases). The CDR3 sequence is 15 residues long. Trimming cost V 7 bases and J 4 bases, with 16 bases left between them. Germline lookup yields CDR1 MNHEY and CDR2 SVGAGI. Here the CDR3 reads CASKKRVGSTGELFF. The CDR3 region has the DNA TGTGCCAGCAAAAAGCGGGTGGGGAGCACCGGGGAGCTGTTTTTT.

In its sample, this clone was seen a few times. This rearrangement joins TRBV19 to TRBJ2-5; no definite D call. CDR3 length: 13 amino acids. Germline V CDR1 and CDR2: LNHDA, SQIVND (reference sequence). With 10 bases removed from V and 1 base from J, the gap between germline ends came to 13 bases. The CDR3 nucleotides read TGTGCCACCCGGAGAAATACCCAAGAGACCCAGTACTTC. Encoded protein: CATRRNTQETQYF.

The J gene is TRBJ2-3, the V gene TRBV11-2; 7 bases line up with TRBD2. The CDR3 runs to 16 residues. CDR1 is SGHAT, CDR2 FQNNGV, per germline. Trimming cost V 5 bases and J 1 base; bases outside gene matches: 9. This chain's CDR3 is CASSPTGGGGTDTQYF. DNA for the CDR3: TGTGCCAGCAGCCCGACCGGCGGGGGAGGCACAGATACGCAGTATTTT.

The V call is TRBV2, the J call TRBJ2-7; D uncertain. Trimming pared 4 bases from V and 0 bases from J, leaving 10 bases between. Germline V CDR1 and CDR2: SNHLY, FYNNEI. The CDR3 contains 14 residues. The CDR3 here is CASSVQRSSYEQYF. CDR3 DNA sequence: TGTGCCAGCAGTGTGCAGCGTTCCTCCTACGAGCAGTACTTC.

This chain links TRBV19 with TRBJ2-5; 12 nucleotides match TRBD2. This CDR3 has 15 residues. After removal of 7 bases from V and 5 bases from J, the junction contained 8 bases not matched to a gene. The germline gives CDR1 LNHDA, CDR2 SQIVND (reference sequence). The CDR3 region has the DNA TGTGCCAGTACCCCTAGCGGGGGGGCCCGCGAGACCCAGTACTTC. It codes for CASTPSGGARETQYF.

The chain uses TRBV9 and TRBJ1-2; a possible D gene is TRBD1 (5 bases). The germline gives CDR1 SGDLS, CDR2 YYNGEE. The V and J ends lost 0 bases and 5 bases respectively, with 11 bases between them. The CDR3 length is 14 residues. The CDR3 is CASSVDDRVYGYTF. The CDR3 nucleotides read TGTGCCAGCAGCGTAGACGACAGAGTATATGGCTACACCTTC. Drawing the rest from reference TRBV9 and TRBJ1-2, the complete variable domain is DSGVTQTPKHLITATGQRVTLRCSPRSGDLSVYWYQQSLDQGLQFLIQYYNGEERAKGNILERFSAQQFPDLHSELNLSSLELGDSALYFCASSVDDRVYGYTFGSGTRLTVV.

This clone was detected only once. The rearrangement uses TRBV5-6 and TRBJ2-5, with TRBD2 matching 13 bases. This CDR3 spans 15 amino acids. V trimming: 7 bases; J trimming: 5 bases; junction bases outside the gene matches: 8. From germline, CDR1 is SGHDT and CDR2 YYEEEE. CDR3 in DNA: TGTGCCAGCGGTACTAGCGGGGGGGCCATTGAGACCCAGTACTTC. Protein sequence: CASGTSGGAIETQYF.

The CDR3 loop is CASSAPGQGNTGELFF. CDR3 nucleotides: TGTGCCAGCAGCGCACCGGGACAGGGGAACACCGGGGAGCTGTTTTTT. The chain recombines TRBV5-4 with TRBJ2-2; 9 nucleotides match TRBD1. The V gene's germline CDR1 is SGHNT and CDR2 YYREEE (reference sequence). V gave up 4 bases and J gave up 1 base; unmatched junction bases: 5. The CDR3 is 16 residues long. The full variable domain, in which reference TRBV5-4 and TRBJ2-2 provide the parts outside the CDR3, is ETGVTQSPTHLIKTRGQQVTLRCSSQSGHNTVSWYQQALGQGPQFIFQYYREEENGRGNFPPRFSGLQFPNYSSELNVNALELDDSALYLCASSAPGQGNTGELFFGEGSRLTVL.

The gene calls are TRBV19 and TRBJ1-4; weak D call: TRBD1 (6 bases). Between the trimmed V and J ends, which lost 7 bases and 3 bases, there was a span of 15 bases. The CDR3 is 15 amino acids. Germline loops: CDR1 LNHDA, CDR2 SQIVND (reference sequence). Here the CDR3 reads CASKRTEVANEKLFF. CDR3 in DNA: TGTGCCAGTAAAAGGACAGAGGTCGCTAATGAAAAACTGTTTTTT.

The rearrangement links TRBV6-2 or TRBV6-3 to TRBJ2-7; D is uncertain. Trimming removed 5 bases from V and 4 bases from J, with 6 bases in between. This CDR3 has 11 amino acids. CDR1 and CDR2 (germline): MNHEY, SVGEGT. The DNA of the CDR3 is TGTGCCAGCAGTCAGAATTACGAGCAGTACGTC. It translates to CASSQNYEQYV.

The rearrangement uses TRBV29-1 and TRBJ2-7; 11 bases align to TRBD2. In germline, CDR1 is SQVTM, CDR2 ANQGSEA. The CDR3 extends over 13 amino acids. CDR3 in amino acids: CSSGTSGDGEQYF. In nucleotides, the CDR3 is TGCAGTTCCGGGACTAGCGGAGACGGCGAGCAGTACTTC.

This clone was seen only once. The V gene is TRBV29-1, the J gene TRBJ2-2, with D maybe TRBD2 (6 bases). CDR3 length: 14 residues. Trimming removed 7 bases at V and 7 bases at J, with 19 bases between. Germline V gene lookup returns CDR1 SQVTM and CDR2 ANQGSEA. The CDR3 protein is CSADSGTRGGELFF. The CDR3 nucleotides are TGCAGCGCCGATTCCGGGACTCGTGGCGGGGAGCTGTTTTTT.

The rearrangement links TRBV7-3 to TRBJ2-1; 11 bases map to TRBD2. Germline V lookup: CDR1 SGHTA, CDR2 FQGTGA. The CDR3 extends over 15 amino acids. V trimming: 5 bases; J trimming: 0 bases; junction bases outside the gene matches: 0. CDR3 nucleotides: TGTGCCAGCAGCACTAGCGGGAGCTCCTACAATGAGCAGTTCTTC. Encoded protein: CASSTSGSSYNEQFF.

J is TRBJ2-2 and V is TRBV5-1; perhaps TRBD2 as D (5 bases). Trimming cost V 7 bases and J 0 bases, with 10 bases left between them. Germline V gene sequence: CDR1 SGHRS, CDR2 YFSETQ. This CDR3 region has 14 residues. The DNA of the CDR3 is TGCGCCAGCGAACGGGGAACGAACACCGGGGAGCTGTTTTTT. This codes for CASERGTNTGELFF.

This clone was observed a few times. The germline gene is not matched at one end of the junction; a read error may be the cause. The V and J genes are TRBV5-5 and TRBJ1-2; 8 nucleotides match TRBD1. Per germline, CDR1 SGHKS and CDR2 YYEKEE (reference sequence). The CDR3 totals 15 residues. CDR3 coding DNA: TGTGCCAGCACCTTGACAGGGGATAACTTCTACGGCTACACCTTC. Amino acid sequence: CASTLTGDNFYGYTF.

The chain uses TRBV5-1 and TRBJ1-2; tentatively, D is TRBD1 (6 bases). CDR1 is SGHRS and CDR2 is YFSETQ in the germline V gene. The CDR3 is made up of 15 amino acids. V lost 3 bases and J 2 bases, leaving 14 bases between the germline ends. The CDR3 spells CASSWASGTNYGYTF. DNA for the CDR3: TGCGCCAGCAGCTGGGCGTCCGGGACAAACTATGGCTACACCTTC.

This clone is a singleton in its sample. V gene TRBV28 combines with J gene TRBJ2-2, with a weak D call TRBD2 (6 bases). The ends were cut back, 10 bases at V and 1 base at J, with 19 bases in the middle. Per the germline V gene, CDR1 is MDHEN and CDR2 is SYDVKM. The CDR3 consists of 16 residues. CDR3 amino acids: CATKSGGAQNTGELFF. CDR3 coding DNA: TGTGCCACCAAGTCAGGCGGGGCCCAGAACACCGGGGAGCTGTTTTTT.

J is TRBJ2-5 and V is TRBV6-2 or TRBV6-3; a possible D gene is TRBD1 (6 bases). Trimming stripped 5 bases from V and 4 bases from J, with 20 bases between. Germline CDR1 is MNHEY and CDR2 is SVGEGT. The CDR3 consists of 16 residues. CDR3 DNA: TGTGCCAGCAGTACTCCCATTCCGGACAGATCAGAGACCCAGTACTTC. Its protein is CASSTPIPDRSETQYF.

The rearrangement joins TRBV3-1 (or the pseudogene TRBV3-2) to TRBJ2-2, with D perhaps matching TRBD1 (6 bases). V was trimmed by 4 bases and J by 6 bases, leaving 21 bases between them. The CDR3 is 17 residues long. Looked up from germline, CDR1 is LGHDT and CDR2 is YNNKEL (reference sequence). The DNA of the CDR3 is TGTGCCAGCAGCCGCCTAGGTGGGACACTCGGCGCCGGGGAGCTGTTTTTT. Residues: CASSRLGGTLGAGELFF.